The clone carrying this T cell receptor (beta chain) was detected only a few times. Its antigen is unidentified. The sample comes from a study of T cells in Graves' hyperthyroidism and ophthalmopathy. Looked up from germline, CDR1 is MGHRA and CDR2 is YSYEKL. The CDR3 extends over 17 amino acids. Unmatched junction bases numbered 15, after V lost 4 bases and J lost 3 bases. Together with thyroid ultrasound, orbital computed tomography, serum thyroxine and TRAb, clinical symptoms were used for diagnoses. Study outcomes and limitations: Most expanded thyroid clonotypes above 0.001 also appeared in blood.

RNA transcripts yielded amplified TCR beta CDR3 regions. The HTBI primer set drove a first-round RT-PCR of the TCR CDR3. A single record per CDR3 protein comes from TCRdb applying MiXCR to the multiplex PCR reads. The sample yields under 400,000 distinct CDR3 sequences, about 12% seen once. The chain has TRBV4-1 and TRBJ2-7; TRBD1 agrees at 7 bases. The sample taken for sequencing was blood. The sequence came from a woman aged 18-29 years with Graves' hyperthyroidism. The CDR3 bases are TGCGCCAGCAGCCGTGACAGGGCCCCACGGGAAGACTACGAGCAGTACTTC. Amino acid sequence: CASSRDRAPREDYEQYF.